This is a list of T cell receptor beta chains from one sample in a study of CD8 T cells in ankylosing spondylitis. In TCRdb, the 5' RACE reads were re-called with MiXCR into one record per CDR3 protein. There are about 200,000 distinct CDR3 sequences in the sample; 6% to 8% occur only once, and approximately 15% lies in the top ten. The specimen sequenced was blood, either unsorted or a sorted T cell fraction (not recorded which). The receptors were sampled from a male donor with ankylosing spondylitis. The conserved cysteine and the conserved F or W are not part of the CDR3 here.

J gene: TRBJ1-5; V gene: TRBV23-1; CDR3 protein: ASSQSPGQSNQPQH
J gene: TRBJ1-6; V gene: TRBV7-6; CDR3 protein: ASSLAPGGRVDSPLH
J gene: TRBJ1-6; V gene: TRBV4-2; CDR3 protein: ASSQGGFSPLH
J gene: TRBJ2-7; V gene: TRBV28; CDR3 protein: ASGGWRGYEQY
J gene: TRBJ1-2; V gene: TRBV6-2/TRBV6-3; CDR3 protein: ASSRNRYYGYT
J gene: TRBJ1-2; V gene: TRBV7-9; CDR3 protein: ASSPGNSEGYT
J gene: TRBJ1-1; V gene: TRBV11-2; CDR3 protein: ASSQEQLFSTEAF
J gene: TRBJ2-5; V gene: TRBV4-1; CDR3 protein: ASSPPPGGTSGSEETQY
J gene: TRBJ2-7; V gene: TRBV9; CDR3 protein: ASSGPGPVNEQY
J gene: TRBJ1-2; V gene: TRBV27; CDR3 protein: ASSPARYYGYT
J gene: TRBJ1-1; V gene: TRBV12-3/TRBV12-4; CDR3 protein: ASTQGRTEAF
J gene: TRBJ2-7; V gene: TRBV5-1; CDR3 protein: ASGTGMREQY
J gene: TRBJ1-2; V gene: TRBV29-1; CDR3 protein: SVDGGVYGYT
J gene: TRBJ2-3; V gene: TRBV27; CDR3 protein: ASSLKYRGGYSTDTQY
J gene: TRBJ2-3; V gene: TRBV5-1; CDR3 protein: ASSLEQDNHFPDTQY
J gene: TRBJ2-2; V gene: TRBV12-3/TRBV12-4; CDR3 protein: ASSFGRANTGELF
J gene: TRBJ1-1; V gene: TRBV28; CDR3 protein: ASSLWWGTEAF
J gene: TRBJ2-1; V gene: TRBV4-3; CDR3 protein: ASSQEWGIRYNEQF
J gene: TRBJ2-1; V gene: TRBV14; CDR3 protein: ASSQLVSSYNEQF
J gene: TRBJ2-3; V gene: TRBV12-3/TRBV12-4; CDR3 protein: ASSSSGHRTDTQY
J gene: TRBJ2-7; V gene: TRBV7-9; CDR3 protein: ASTISGTAYEQY
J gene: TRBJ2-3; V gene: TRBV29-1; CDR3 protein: SVEDWGTAGPDTQY
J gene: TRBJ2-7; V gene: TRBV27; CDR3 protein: ASSFMDTGHEQY
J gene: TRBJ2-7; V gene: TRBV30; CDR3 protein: AWTMGGSYEQY
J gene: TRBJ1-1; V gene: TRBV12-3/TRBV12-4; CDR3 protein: ASSFRTFTEAF
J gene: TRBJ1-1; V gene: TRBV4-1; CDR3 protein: ASSQGSGRVGAEAF
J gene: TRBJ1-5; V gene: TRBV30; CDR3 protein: AWSVRPFRNQPQH